The T cell receptor (beta chain) described here comes from a study of post-analysis software for immune sequencing data. Overall study context: Disease trajectories encompassed relapsing-remitting, secondary progressive and progressive-relapsing multiple sclerosis.

Study-wide results and caveats: Among multiple sclerosis patients, normalized Chao1 diversity was significantly below that of controls. Samples from one preparation batch, clustered by F measure, grouped strongly together. Relative to controls, patients had a few TRBV segments at higher frequency, with TRBV5-6, TRBV5-1 and TRBV20-1 among these.

This clonotype was observed a few times. Its target is not known. CDR3 length equals 13 residues. Germline loops: CDR1 SEHNR, CDR2 FQNEAQ (reference sequence). Trimming shortened V by 2 bases and J by 1 base, and 5 bases separated the two germline ends. Each TCR beta cDNA library carried unique molecular identifiers. T cells numbering about 0.85 to 10 million yielded cDNA molecules that totaled about 500,000. TCRdb fed the PCR reads into MiXCR, producing one record per CDR3 protein. The table records 650,000 to 850,000 distinct CDR3 sequences, 40% to 55% of them present only once. The rearrangement links TRBV7-9 to TRBJ2-5; D call uncertain. The clonotype was recovered from a girl between 5 and 17 years old with multiple sclerosis. The source material was blood. The chain's CDR3 is CASSLSFQETQYF. The CDR3 coding sequence is TGTGCCAGCAGCTTATCCTTCCAAGAGACCCAGTACTTC.